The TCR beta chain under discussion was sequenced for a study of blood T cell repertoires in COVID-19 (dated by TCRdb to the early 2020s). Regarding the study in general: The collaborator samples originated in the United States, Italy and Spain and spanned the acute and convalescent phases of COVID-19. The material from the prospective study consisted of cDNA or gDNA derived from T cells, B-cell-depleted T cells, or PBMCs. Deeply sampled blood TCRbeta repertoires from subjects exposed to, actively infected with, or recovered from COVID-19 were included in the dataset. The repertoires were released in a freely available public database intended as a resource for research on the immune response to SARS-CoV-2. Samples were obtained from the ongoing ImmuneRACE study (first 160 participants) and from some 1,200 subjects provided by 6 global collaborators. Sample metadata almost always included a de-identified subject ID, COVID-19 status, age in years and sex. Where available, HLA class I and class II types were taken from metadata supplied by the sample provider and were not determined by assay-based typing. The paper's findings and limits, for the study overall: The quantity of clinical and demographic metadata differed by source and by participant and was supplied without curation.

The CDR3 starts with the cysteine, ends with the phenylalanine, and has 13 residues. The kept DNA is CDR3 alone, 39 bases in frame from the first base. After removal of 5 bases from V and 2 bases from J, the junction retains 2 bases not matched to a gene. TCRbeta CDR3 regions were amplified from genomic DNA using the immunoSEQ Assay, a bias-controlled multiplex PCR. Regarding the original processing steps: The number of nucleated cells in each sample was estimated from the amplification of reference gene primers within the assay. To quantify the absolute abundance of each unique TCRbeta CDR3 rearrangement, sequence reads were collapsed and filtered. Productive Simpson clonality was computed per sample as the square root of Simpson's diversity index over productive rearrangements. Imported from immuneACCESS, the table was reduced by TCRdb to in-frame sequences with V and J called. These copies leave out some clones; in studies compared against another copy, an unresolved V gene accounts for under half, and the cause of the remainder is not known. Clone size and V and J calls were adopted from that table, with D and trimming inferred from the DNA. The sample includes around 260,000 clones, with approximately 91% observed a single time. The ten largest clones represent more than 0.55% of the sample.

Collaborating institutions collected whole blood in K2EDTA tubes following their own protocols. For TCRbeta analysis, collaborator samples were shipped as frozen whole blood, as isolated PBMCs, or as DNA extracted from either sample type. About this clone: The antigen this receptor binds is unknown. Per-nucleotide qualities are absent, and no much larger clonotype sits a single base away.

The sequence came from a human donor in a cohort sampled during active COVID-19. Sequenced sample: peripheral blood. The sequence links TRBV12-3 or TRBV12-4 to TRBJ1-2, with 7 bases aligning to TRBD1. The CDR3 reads CASSAGQNYGYTF. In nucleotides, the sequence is TGTGCCAGCAGTGCGGGACAGAACTATGGCTACACCTTC.